This T cell receptor beta chain was retrieved from a study of blood T cells in healthy people across ages. PCR was performed a second time for about 6 to 12 cycles using a sample-barcoded 5' primer and a J-beta primer mix. TCRdb ran MiXCR on the 5' RACE reads and lists one entry per CDR3 protein. This table holds about 1,500,000 distinct CDR3 sequences, about 43% found once. Study observations and caveats: A greater number of naive CD4+ cells and higher diversity distinguished long-lived donors from aged donors. With unsorted PBMCs, a conclusive comparison of naive versus antigen-experienced cells was not possible.

This clonotype has more than one count but fewer than ten. Its antigen is undetermined. Sample: blood. The receptor's source is a woman between 18 and 29 years old in good health.

The CDR3 sequence is CASSEVQGTTYEQYF. The CDR3 DNA follows: TGTGCCAGCAGTGAAGTACAGGGAACCACCTACGAGCAGTACTTC. The V call is TRBV6-1, the J call TRBJ2-7; D might be TRBD1 (6 bases). This CDR3 is built from 15 residues. V lost 1 base to trimming and J lost 2 bases, with 12 bases between them. CDR1 MNHNS and CDR2 SASEGT come from the germline V gene.